Listed here are 6 T cell receptor beta chains from one sample, sequenced in a study of blood T cells in healthy people across ages. Alongside a J-beta primer mix, a sample-barcoded 5' primer served in a second PCR lasting about 7 to 11 cycles. TCRdb used MiXCR to reprocess the 5' RACE reads, holding one entry per CDR3 protein. This sample has over 550,000 distinct CDR3 sequences, with about 30% found just once. Sequencing was performed on blood. The receptors come from a woman aged 80 or over in good health.

This clonotype has a count of ten or more. This rearrangement joins TRBV6-7 to TRBJ2-7, with D possibly being TRBD1 (6 bases). TRBV6-7 is an ORF, with its function uncertain. This CDR3 is 15 amino acids long. V was pared by 6 bases and J by 3 bases, with 18 bases between. The CDR3 sequence is CASSRHRDIFYEQYF. The CDR3 DNA reads as TGTGCCAGCAGCCGACACCGGGACATCTTCTACGAGCAGTACTTC.

A few counts support this clonotype. The rearrangement links TRBV25-1 to TRBJ1-5; D is perhaps TRBD1 (5 bases). The germline V and J ends were trimmed by 8 bases and 3 bases, with 11 bases remaining between them. Germline V gene sequence: CDR1 MGHDK, CDR2 SYGVNS. The CDR3 spans 13 residues. CDR3 in amino acids: CASGEGTNQPQHF. The CDR3 coding sequence is TGTGCCAGCGGAGAGGGGACCAATCAGCCCCAGCATTTT. The full variable domain, rest sourced from reference TRBV25-1 and TRBJ1-5, is EADIYQTPRYLVIGTGKKITLECSQTMGHDKMYWYQQDPGMELHLIHYSYGVNSTEKGDLSSESTVSRIRTEHFPLTLESARPSHTSQYLCASGEGTNQPQHFGDGTRLSIL.

This clonotype was observed a handful of times. J is TRBJ1-6 and V is TRBV10-3, with 10 bases lining up with TRBD1. J was trimmed by 9 bases and V by 8 bases; bases with no gene match: 4. This CDR3 comprises 13 residues. In germline, CDR1 is ENHRY, CDR2 SYGVKD. CDR3 protein: CAISGTGASPLHF. The CDR3 nucleotides are TGTGCCATCTCCGGGACAGGGGCTTCACCCCTCCACTTT.

Regarding this clonotype: Sequence at one end of the junction differs from germline and may be a read error. The chain recombines TRBV12-3 or TRBV12-4 with TRBJ1-1, with a tentative D call TRBD1 (6 bases). The CDR3 spans 15 residues. The CDR3, as DNA: TGTGCCAGCAGGGGGCGGGGGGCTGAGAACACTGGAGCTTTCTTT. Residues: CASRGRGAENTGAFF.

V usage is TRBV19 and J usage is TRBJ2-3, with D possibly being TRBD1 (5 bases). The V gene lost 6 bases and the J gene lost 1 base, with 17 bases spanning the gap. The CDR3 extends over 16 amino acids. The V gene's germline CDR1 is LNHDA and CDR2 SQIVND (reference sequence). DNA for the CDR3: TGTGCCAGTAGCCAACGGGTGGCAGGGCGCACAGATACGCAGTATTTT. Translated, it gives CASSQRVAGRTDTQYF.

As concerns this clonotype: Since a much larger clone is just one base distant, this may be a read error. The rearrangement joins TRBV20-1 to TRBJ2-1, with TRBD1 as a possible D gene (6 bases). The DNA matches TRBJ2-7 better at its end, which makes the J call doubtful. CDR1 and CDR2 (germline): DFQATT, SNEGSKA (reference sequence). CDR3 length equals 15 residues. The CDR3 sequence is CSARLLGQSYNEQYF. The CDR3 DNA reads as TGCAGTGCTAGACTTCTCGGACAGTCCTACAATGAGCAGTACTTC.